This section outlines one T cell receptor beta chain sequence together with its context. With 4 bases clipped from V and 0 bases from J, the junction kept 4 bases outside the gene matches. This CDR3 region has 17 residues. Per germline, CDR1 SGHRS and CDR2 YFSETQ. In the authors' workflow: Cell counts per sample came from amplifying reference gene primers. Only in-frame clones appear in the TCRdb table, and some are missing; sequencing was by immunoSEQ multiplex PCR. V, J and clone size reflect that table, while D and trimming were determined from the DNA. The data hold hundreds of thousands of clones, with about nine tenths observed a single time. This entry comes from a study of blood T cell repertoires in COVID-19. Study background: COVID-19 samples from acute and convalescent phases originated in the United States, Italy and Spain.

Participants were aged roughly 18 to 90 years, lived in 20 to 30 US areas, and enrolled virtually. Material for sequencing was PBMCs or T cells enriched from blood (not recorded which). The sequence derives from a man between 60 and 75 years old who had recovered from COVID-19. V and J are TRBV5-1 and TRBJ2-2, with 12 bases identical to TRBD1. CDR3 sequence (DNA): TGCGCCAGCAGCCCGGGGACAGGGGGCTCGAACACCGGGGAGCTGTTTTTT. Its protein product is CASSPGTGGSNTGELFF.